This entry lists 14 T cell receptor beta chains sequenced from one sample in a study of control samples from healthy donors and cancer patients. Libraries were prepared by immunoSEQ multiplex PCR; TCRdb keeps only in-frame clonotypes and omits some of them. The sample records 90,000 to 150,000 clones, 80% to 90% being singletons. The specimen sequenced was blood. These receptors were obtained from a man aged 50 to 60 in good health.

The V gene is TRBV12-3 or TRBV12-4, the J gene TRBJ1-1; no clear D gene. Trimming removed 4 bases from V and 2 bases from J, with 8 bases in between. The CDR3 is made up of 13 amino acids. CDR3 nucleotides: TGTGCCAGCAGTTGGCAAAGCAACACTGAAGCTTTCTTT. Residues: CASSWQSNTEAFF.

The chain couples TRBV14 to TRBJ1-1; a possible D gene is TRBD1 (5 bases). CDR1 and CDR2 (germline): SGHDN, FVKESK. The CDR3 is 15 residues long. The V end lost 4 bases, the J end lost 1 base, and 13 bases lay between the germline ends. The CDR3, as DNA: TGTGCCAGCAGCCTCCTCCGGGGGGGGAACACTGAAGCTTTCTTT. It yields the protein CASSLLRGGNTEAFF. The variable domain in full, with the rest retrieved from reference TRBV14 and TRBJ1-1, is EAGVTQFPSHSVIEKGQTVTLRCDPISGHDNLYWYRRVMGKEIKFLLHFVKESKQDESGMPNNRFLAERTGGTYSTLKVQPAELEDSGVYFCASSLLRGGNTEAFFGQGTRLTVV.

V and J are TRBV21-1 and TRBJ1-5. TRBV21-1 is assigned pseudogene status. This CDR3 contains 18 residues. This CDR3 is CASSKRSLRGQGNQPQHF. The DNA for the CDR3 is TGTGCCAGCAGCAAAAGGAGCCTCCGGGGGCAGGGCAATCAGCCCCAGCATTTT.

V gene TRBV5-1 combines with J gene TRBJ1-1; D not certain. The CDR3 contains 14 residues. V was pared by 0 bases and J by 1 base, with 7 bases between. Germline CDR1 and CDR2: SGHRS and YFSETQ. The CDR3 loop is CASSLDTTNTEAFF. The CDR3 nucleotides are TGCGCCAGCAGCTTGGACACAACGAACACTGAAGCTTTCTTT. The full variable domain, in which reference TRBV5-1 and TRBJ1-1 provide the parts outside the CDR3, is KAGVTQTPRYLIKTRGQQVTLSCSPISGHRSVSWYQQTPGQGLQFLFEYFSETQRNKGNFPGRFSGRQFSNSRSEMNVSTLELGDSALYLCASSLDTTNTEAFFGQGTRLTVV.

This sequence joins TRBV7-9 and TRBJ1-2; tentative D call: TRBD1 (6 bases). Trimming took off 5 bases at V and 2 bases at J, with 12 bases between the two ends. The CDR3 is 14 residues long. CDR1 is SEHNR and CDR2 is FQNEAQ in the germline V gene (reference sequence). The CDR3 nucleotides are TGTGCCAGCAGCCGCTGGACAGAGAACTATGGCTACACCTTC. Translation gives CASSRWTENYGYTF.

V and J are TRBV6-1 and TRBJ1-5; the D gene is possibly TRBD1 (6 bases). Germline CDR1 MNHNS, CDR2 SASEGT. The CDR3 is 18 amino acids. Trimming removed 1 base from V and 0 bases from J, with 16 bases in between. This CDR3 reads CASSEGQGTLYSNQPQHF. The CDR3 DNA sequence: TGTGCCAGCAGTGAAGGGCAGGGGACCCTATATAGCAATCAGCCCCAGCATTTT.

V and J are TRBV29-1 and TRBJ2-7; 10 bases line up with TRBD1. The trim removed 0 bases at V and 1 base at J, leaving 21 bases unmatched. In germline, CDR1 is SQVTM, CDR2 ANQGSEA. There are 21 residues in the CDR3. In nucleotides, the CDR3 is TGCAGCGTTGAAGATCCCGCACCCCGGGACAGGGGCTCCCAATATTCCTACGAGCAGTACTTC. Translation: CSVEDPAPRDRGSQYSYEQYF.

The chain links TRBV10-3 to TRBJ2-7; D gene ambiguous. The CDR3 runs to 14 residues. The V and J ends lost 3 bases and 0 bases respectively, with 9 bases between them. Germline V gene data show CDR1 as ENHRY and CDR2 as SYGVKD. As DNA, the CDR3 is TGTGCCATCAGTGACGGCAGGACCTCCTACGAGCAGTACTTC. As protein: CAISDGRTSYEQYF.

This chain connects TRBV1 to TRBJ1-3; TRBD1 is taken as the D call from the table, unchecked against the DNA. TRBV1 is reported as a pseudogene. This CDR3 comprises 18 residues. DNA for the CDR3: TGCACCAGCAGCCAAGAGGGCAGGGATTCTTTCTCTGGAAACACCATATATTTT. The encoded protein is CTSSQEGRDSFSGNTIYF.

This clone was counted a single time. This sequence joins TRBV3-1 (or the pseudogene TRBV3-2) and TRBJ1-2; maybe TRBD1 (6 bases). Looked up from germline, CDR1 is LGHDT and CDR2 is YNNKEL (reference sequence). Trimming took off 1 base at V and 8 bases at J, with 20 bases between the two ends. The CDR3 sequence is 16 residues long. The CDR3 nucleotides are TGTGCCAGCAGCCAAGGAAGTAACGGGGGGGCGCGGGGCTACACCTTC. This gives the protein CASSQGSNGGARGYTF.

The chain joins TRBV19 to TRBJ1-6, with D unresolved. Germline CDR1 is LNHDA and CDR2 is SQIVND (reference sequence). This CDR3 has 15 residues. V was shortened by 5 bases and J by 0 bases, with 8 bases between the two germline ends. The CDR3 region has the DNA TGTGCCAGTAGTGCGGCGAGCTCCTATAATTCACCCCTCCACTTT. It yields the protein CASSAASSYNSPLHF.

The rearrangement links TRBV28 to TRBJ1-2; D not resolved. CDR1 and CDR2 (germline): MDHEN, SYDVKM. The CDR3 extends over 12 amino acids. The V gene lost 6 bases and the J gene lost 8 bases, with 13 bases spanning the gap. The CDR3 DNA reads TGTGCCAGCAGCTTCTCTCCGGGGGGCTACACCTTC. Residues: CASSFSPGGYTF.

This chain joins TRBV7-9 and TRBJ2-1; a possible D gene is TRBD1 (6 bases). The CDR3 spans 15 residues. Germline V gene lookup returns CDR1 SEHNR and CDR2 FQNEAQ (reference sequence). V shed 4 bases and J shed 5 bases, with 15 bases lying between them. The CDR3: CASSSAGTPNNEQFF. In DNA form, the CDR3 reads TGTGCCAGCAGCTCCGCCGGGACACCAAACAATGAGCAGTTCTTC.

The chain links TRBV14 to TRBJ2-3; possibly TRBD1 for D (5 bases). Per germline, CDR1 SGHDN and CDR2 FVKESK. This CDR3 is built from 16 residues. Trimming removed 0 bases from V and 7 bases from J, with 17 bases in between. CDR3 coding DNA: TGTGCCAGCAGCCAAGATCAGGGCAGTTGGGATAATACGCAGTATTTT. Protein product: CASSQDQGSWDNTQYF.